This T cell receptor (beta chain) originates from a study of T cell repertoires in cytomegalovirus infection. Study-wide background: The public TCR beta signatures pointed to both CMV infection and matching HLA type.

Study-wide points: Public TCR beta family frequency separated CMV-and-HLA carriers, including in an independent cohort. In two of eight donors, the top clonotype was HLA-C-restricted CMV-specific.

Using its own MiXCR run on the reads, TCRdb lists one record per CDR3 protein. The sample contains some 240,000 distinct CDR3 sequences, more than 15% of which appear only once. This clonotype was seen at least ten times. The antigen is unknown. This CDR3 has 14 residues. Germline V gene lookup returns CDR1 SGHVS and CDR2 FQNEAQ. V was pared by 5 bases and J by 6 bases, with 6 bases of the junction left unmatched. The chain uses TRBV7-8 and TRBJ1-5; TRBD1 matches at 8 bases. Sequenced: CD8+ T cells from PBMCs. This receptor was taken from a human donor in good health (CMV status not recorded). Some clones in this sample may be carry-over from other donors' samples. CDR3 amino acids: CASSLTGESQPQHF. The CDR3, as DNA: TGTGCCAGCAGCCTGACAGGGGAGAGTCAGCCCCAGCATTTT.